This entry concerns a single T cell receptor (beta chain). This sample is part of a study of follicular helper T cells after annual influenza vaccination. V lost 4 bases, J lost 2 bases, and 19 bases stayed unmatched. CDR1 and CDR2 from the germline V gene are MNHEY and SMNVEV (reference sequence). CDR3 length: 20 residues. This sample's time point: 2015-2016 season, 7 days after influenza vaccination. TCRdb keeps only in-frame clones here, not all; method: immunoSEQ multiplex PCR. The table records some 9,600 clones, 70% to 90% of them present only once. The receptor comes from an adult who received the influenza vaccine. This material consisted of CXCR5+ CD38- circulating T follicular helper cells from blood, taken 7 days after influenza vaccination. Stated subset: circulating Tfh, non-naive CD4+CXCR5+PD-1+ (ICOS+CD38+ or ICOS-CD38-). This chain links TRBV27 with TRBJ1-2; 10 nucleotides match TRBD1. The CDR3 protein is CASSSLYLGQGTLRNYGYTF. CDR3 DNA: TGTGCCAGCAGTTCCCTTTATCTGGGACAGGGGACCCTGCGCAACTATGGCTACACCTTC.